The clone carrying this T cell receptor beta chain was seen only once. Its antigen is not known. Germline V gene sequence: CDR1 MNHEY, CDR2 SVGAGI. V lost 2 bases and J 3 bases, leaving 11 bases between the germline ends. This CDR3 has 15 amino acids. These data come from a study of T-cell memory formation after mild COVID-19. Barcoded TCR alpha and TCR beta cDNA libraries with UMIs came from 5'RACE using constant-segment primers. TCRdb used MiXCR to reprocess the 5' RACE reads, holding one entry per CDR3 protein. Counted here are fewer than 250,000 distinct CDR3 sequences, 18% occurring once; the ten biggest clones make up 2% to 3%. Findings and caveats of the study: Pre-infection memory showed some responding clones, and this suggested that cross-reactive memory joined.

The sequence derives from an adult woman who had mild COVID-19 (a few samples of this study predate the infection). Cell type and time point are not known. Sequencing was carried out using PBMCs or a T cell subset sorted from them (not recorded which). The chain joins TRBV6-5 to TRBJ2-1; the D gene is possibly TRBD1 (5 bases). This chain's CDR3 is CASSYAGKSYNEQFF. Written as DNA, the CDR3 is TGTGCCAGCAGTTACGCAGGGAAAAGCTACAATGAGCAGTTCTTC.